This T cell receptor (beta chain) comes out of a study of cytomegalovirus exposure and HLA in healthy donors. Overall study results and limits: Most TCR sequences proved rare, with some public TCRs found in many donors. In a later analysis, HLA-C alleles had the fewest associated TCRs, DRB1 alleles the most. Other equally common chains were less clonally expanded than HLA-associated TCR beta chains, a later analysis showed.

In the case of this clone: Its antigen is not identified.

CDR1 and CDR2 from the germline V gene are MNHNY and SVGAGI (reference sequence). The CDR3 extends over 14 amino acids. With V trimmed by 5 bases and J by 8 bases, 7 bases remained unmatched. Primers for the PCR totalled 60 Vbeta and 13 Jbeta. This table comes from immunoSEQ multiplex PCR, and its TCRdb copy is limited to in-frame clones, with some not included. Of about 190,000 clones listed, approximately 84% are singletons. The V gene is TRBV6-6, the J gene TRBJ2-1; 9 bases align to TRBD1. The source of this sequence is a man in his fifties in good health and CMV-seronegative. Sequencing was done on a sample of PBMCs. Written as DNA, the CDR3 is TGTGCCAGCAGTCCTCCGGGACAGGGTTATGAGCAGTTCTTC. Translation gives CASSPPGQGYEQFF.